This T cell receptor (beta chain) was identified in a study of lymphopenia after photon versus proton radiotherapy. General study points: Post-nadir diversity loss with photons came from oligoclonal expansion, particularly CD8+ Temra cells. Survival link was tested only in deceased patients; proton benefit remains a possibility. Relative stability marked proton patients; photon patients lost diversity and naive cells.

This CDR3 contains 14 residues. The germline V gene encodes CDR1 SGHRS and CDR2 YFSETQ. V lost 0 bases, J lost 6 bases, and 4 bases stayed unmatched. Here immunoSEQ multiplex PCR was the method, and the copy in TCRdb shows in-frame clones only, minus some. The sample carries some 170,000 clones, 80% to 90% recorded once. Concerning this clone: Its target is unknown.

This chain links TRBV5-1 with TRBJ1-2; 8 nucleotides line up with TRBD1. The origin of this receptor is a man over 45 with gastric cancer. Sequenced here: peripheral blood, sampled from a patient treated with photon-based radiotherapy. CDR3 sequence (DNA): TGCGCCAGCAGCTTGGATTCAGGGGGCGATGGCTACACCTTC. It is translated as CASSLDSGGDGYTF.